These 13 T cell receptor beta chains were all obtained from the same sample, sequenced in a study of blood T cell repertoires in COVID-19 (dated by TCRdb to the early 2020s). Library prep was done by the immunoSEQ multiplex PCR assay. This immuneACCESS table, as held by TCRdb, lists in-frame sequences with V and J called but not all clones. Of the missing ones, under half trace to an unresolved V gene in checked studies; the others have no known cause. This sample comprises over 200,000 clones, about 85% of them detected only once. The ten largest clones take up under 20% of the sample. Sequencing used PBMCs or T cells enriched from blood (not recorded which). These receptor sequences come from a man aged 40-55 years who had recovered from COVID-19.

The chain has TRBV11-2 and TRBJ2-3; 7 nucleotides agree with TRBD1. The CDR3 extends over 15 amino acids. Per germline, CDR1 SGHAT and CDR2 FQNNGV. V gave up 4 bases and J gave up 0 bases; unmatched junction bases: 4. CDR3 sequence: CASSYLRGSTDTQYF. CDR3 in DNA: TGTGCCAGCAGCTATCTCAGGGGGAGCACAGATACGCAGTATTTT.

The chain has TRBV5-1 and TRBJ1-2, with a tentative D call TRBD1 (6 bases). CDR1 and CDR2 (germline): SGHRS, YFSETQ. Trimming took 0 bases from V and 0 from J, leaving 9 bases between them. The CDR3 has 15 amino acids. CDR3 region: CASSLAPGANYGYTF. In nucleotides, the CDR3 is TGCGCCAGCAGCTTGGCCCCAGGGGCTAACTATGGCTACACCTTC.

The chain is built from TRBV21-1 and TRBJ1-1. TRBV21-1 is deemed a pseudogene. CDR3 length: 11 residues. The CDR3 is CASSKVAEAFF. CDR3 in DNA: TGTGCCAGCAGCAAAGTAGCTGAAGCTTTCTTT.

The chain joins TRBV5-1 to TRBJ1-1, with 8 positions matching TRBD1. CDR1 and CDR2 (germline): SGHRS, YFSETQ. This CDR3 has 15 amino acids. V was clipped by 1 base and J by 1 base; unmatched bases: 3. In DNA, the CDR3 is TGCGCCAGCAGCTTGCAGGGGGCCCCGAACACTGAAGCTTTCTTT. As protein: CASSLQGAPNTEAFF. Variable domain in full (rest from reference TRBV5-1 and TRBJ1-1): KAGVTQTPRYLIKTRGQQVTLSCSPISGHRSVSWYQQTPGQGLQFLFEYFSETQRNKGNFPGRFSGRQFSNSRSEMNVSTLELGDSALYLCASSLQGAPNTEAFFGQGTRLTVV.

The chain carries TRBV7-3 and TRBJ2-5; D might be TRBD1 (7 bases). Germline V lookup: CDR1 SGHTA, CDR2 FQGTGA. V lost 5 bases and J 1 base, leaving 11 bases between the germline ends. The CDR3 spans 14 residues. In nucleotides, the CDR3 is TGTGCCAGCAGCCTCAGGGGGGCCCAAGAGACCCAGTACTTC. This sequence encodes CASSLRGAQETQYF. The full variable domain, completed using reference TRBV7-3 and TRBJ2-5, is GAGVSQTPSNKVTEKGKYVELRCDPISGHTALYWYRQSLGQGPEFLIYFQGTGAADDSGLPNDRFFAVRPEGSVSTLKIQRTERGDSAVYLCASSLRGAQETQYFGPGTRLLVL.

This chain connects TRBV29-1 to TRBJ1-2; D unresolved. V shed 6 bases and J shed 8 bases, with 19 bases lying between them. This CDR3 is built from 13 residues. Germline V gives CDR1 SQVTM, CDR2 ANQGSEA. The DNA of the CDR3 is TGCAGCGTCGAAATTCAGTCGGAGAGGGGCTACACCTTC. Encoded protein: CSVEIQSERGYTF.

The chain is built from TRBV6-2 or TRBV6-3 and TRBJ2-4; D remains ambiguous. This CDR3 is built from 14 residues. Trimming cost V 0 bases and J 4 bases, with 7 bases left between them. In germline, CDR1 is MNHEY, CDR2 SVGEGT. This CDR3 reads CASSYSVVKNIQYF. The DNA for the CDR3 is TGTGCCAGCAGTTACTCGGTAGTTAAAAACATTCAGTACTTC.

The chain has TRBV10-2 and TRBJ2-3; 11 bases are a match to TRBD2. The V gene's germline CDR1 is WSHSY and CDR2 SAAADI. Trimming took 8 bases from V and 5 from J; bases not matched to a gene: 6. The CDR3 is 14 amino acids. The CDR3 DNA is TGCGCCAGCGCGACTAGCGGGGCCATAGATACGCAGTATTTT. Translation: CASATSGAIDTQYF.

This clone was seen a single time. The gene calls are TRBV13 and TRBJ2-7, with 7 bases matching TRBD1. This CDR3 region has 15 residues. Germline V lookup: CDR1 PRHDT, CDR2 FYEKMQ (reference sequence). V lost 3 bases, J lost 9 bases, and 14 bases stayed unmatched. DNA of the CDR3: TGTGCCAGCAGCTTGGGGGTTCCCGACCCAGGGGGGCAGTACTTC. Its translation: CASSLGVPDPGGQYF. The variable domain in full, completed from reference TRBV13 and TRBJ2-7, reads AAGVIQSPRHLIKEKRETATLKCYPIPRHDTVYWYQQGPGQDPQFLISFYEKMQSDKGSIPDRFSAQQFSDYHSELNMSSLELGDSALYFCASSLGVPDPGGQYFGPGTRLTVT.

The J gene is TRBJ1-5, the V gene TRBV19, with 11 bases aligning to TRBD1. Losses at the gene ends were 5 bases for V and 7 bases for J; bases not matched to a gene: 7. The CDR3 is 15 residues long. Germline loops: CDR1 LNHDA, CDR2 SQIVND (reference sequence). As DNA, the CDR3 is TGTGCCAGTAGTGTCGGGACAGGGGGTGGCCAGCCCCAGCATTTT. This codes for CASSVGTGGGQPQHF.

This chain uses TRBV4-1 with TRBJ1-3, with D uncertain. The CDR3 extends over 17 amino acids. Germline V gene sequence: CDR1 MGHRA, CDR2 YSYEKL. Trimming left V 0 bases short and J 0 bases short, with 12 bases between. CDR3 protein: CASSQDSRVNSGNTIYF. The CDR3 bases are TGCGCCAGCAGCCAAGATAGTCGGGTTAACTCTGGAAACACCATATATTTT.

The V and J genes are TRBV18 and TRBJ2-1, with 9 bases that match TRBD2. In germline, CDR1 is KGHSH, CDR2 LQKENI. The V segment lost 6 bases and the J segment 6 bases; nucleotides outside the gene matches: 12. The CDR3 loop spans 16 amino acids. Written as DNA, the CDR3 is TGTGCCAGCTCGGGGGGAGCGGGAGGAGGATCCAATGAGCAGTTCTTC. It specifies CASSGGAGGGSNEQFF.

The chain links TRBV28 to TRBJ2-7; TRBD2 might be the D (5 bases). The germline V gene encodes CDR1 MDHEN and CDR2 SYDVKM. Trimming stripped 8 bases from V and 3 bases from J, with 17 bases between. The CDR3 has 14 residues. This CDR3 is CASQERAPLYEQYF. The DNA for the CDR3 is TGTGCCAGCCAGGAGAGGGCCCCCCTCTACGAGCAGTACTTC. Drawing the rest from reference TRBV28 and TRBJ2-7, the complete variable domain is DVKVTQSSRYLVKRTGEKVFLECVQDMDHENMFWYRQDPGLGLRLIYFSYDVKMKEKGDIPEGYSVSREKKERFSLILESASTNQTSMYLCASQERAPLYEQYFGPGTRLTVT.